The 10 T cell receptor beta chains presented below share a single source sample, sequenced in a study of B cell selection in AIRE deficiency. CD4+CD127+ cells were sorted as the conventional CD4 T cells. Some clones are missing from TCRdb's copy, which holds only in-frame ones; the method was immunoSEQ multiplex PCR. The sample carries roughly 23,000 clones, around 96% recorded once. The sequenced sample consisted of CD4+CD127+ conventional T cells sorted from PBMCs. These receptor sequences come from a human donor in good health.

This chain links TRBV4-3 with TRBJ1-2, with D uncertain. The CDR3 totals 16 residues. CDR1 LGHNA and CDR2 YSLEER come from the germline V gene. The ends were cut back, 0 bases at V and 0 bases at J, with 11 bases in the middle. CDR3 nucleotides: TGCGCCAGCAGCCAAGATTTGCGGCCAGCTAACTATGGCTACACCTTC. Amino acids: CASSQDLRPANYGYTF.

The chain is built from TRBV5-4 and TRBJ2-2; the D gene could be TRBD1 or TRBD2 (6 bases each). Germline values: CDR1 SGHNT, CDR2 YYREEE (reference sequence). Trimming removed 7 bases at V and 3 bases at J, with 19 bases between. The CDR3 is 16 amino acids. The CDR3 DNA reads TGTGCCAGCGGCAGAGGAGGGGGAAAAGACACCGGGGAGCTGTTTTTT. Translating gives CASGRGGGKDTGELFF.

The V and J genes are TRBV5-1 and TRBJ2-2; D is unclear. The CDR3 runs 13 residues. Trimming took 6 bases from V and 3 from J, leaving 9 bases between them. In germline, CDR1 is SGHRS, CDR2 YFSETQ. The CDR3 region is CASMRSDTGELFF. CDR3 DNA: TGCGCCAGCATGCGGAGTGACACCGGGGAGCTGTTTTTT. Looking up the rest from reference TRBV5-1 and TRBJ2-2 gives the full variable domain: KAGVTQTPRYLIKTRGQQVTLSCSPISGHRSVSWYQQTPGQGLQFLFEYFSETQRNKGNFPGRFSGRQFSNSRSEMNVSTLELGDSALYLCASMRSDTGELFFGEGSRLTVL.

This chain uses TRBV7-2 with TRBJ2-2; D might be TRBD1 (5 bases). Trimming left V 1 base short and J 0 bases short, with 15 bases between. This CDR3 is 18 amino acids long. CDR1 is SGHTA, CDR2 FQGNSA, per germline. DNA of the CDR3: TGTGCCAGCAGCTTAGGGTGGGGCCACAACGCGAACACCGGGGAGCTGTTTTTT. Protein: CASSLGWGHNANTGELFF.

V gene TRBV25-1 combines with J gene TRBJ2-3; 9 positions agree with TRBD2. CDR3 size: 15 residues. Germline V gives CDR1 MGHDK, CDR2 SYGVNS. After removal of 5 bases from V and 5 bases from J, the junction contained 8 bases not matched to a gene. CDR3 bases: TGTGCCAGCAGTCTTCTGAATAGCGGGAGAGATACGCAGTATTTT. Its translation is CASSLLNSGRDTQYF.

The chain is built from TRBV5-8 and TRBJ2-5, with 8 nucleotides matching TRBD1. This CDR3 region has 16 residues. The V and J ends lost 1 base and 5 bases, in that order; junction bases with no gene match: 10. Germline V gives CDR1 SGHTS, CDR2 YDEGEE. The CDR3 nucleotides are TGTGCCAGCAGCTTGTCCGGGACAGGTCCCGGGGAGACCCAGTACTTC. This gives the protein CASSLSGTGPGETQYF.

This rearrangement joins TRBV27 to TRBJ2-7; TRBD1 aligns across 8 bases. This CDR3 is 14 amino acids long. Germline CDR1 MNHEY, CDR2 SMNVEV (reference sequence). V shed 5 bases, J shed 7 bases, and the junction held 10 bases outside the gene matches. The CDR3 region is CASSRQGSTPEQYF. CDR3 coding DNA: TGTGCCAGCAGTCGACAGGGGTCCACTCCTGAGCAGTACTTC.

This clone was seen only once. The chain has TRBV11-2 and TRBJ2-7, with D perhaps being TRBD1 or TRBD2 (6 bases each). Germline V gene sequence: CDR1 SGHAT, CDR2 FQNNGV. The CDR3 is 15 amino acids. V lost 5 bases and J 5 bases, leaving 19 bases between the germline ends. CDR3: CASSEQGGGTHEQYF. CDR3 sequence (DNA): TGTGCCAGCAGCGAACAGGGTGGAGGGACCCACGAGCAGTACTTC. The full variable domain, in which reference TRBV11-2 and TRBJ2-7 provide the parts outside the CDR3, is EAGVAQSPRYKIIEKRQSVAFWCNPISGHATLYWYQQILGQGPKLLIQFQNNGVVDDSQLPKDRFSAERLKGVDSTLKIQPAKLEDSAVYLCASSEQGGGTHEQYFGPGTRLTVT.

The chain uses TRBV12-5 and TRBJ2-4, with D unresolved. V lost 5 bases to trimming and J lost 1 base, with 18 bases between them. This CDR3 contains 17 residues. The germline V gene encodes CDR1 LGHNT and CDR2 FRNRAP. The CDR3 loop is CASGTLTERKAKNIQYF. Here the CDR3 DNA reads TGTGCTAGTGGTACCCTGACGGAGAGGAAGGCCAAAAACATTCAGTACTTC.

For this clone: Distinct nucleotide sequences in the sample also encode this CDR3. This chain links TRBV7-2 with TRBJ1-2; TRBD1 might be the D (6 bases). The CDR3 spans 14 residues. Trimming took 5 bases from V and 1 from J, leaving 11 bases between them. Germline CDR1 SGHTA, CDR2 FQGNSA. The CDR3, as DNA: TGTGCCAGCAGCCCCCGGACAGATAACTATGGCTACACCTTC. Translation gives CASSPRTDNYGYTF.